Given below is one TCR beta chain in context. The data were obtained in a study of blood T cell repertoires in COVID-19. Turning to the study itself: Donors in the United States, Italy and Spain gave samples during acute or convalescent COVID-19. Nucleic acid was either cDNA or gDNA, and it came from T cells, B-cell-depleted T cells, or PBMCs.

Source study methods: How many nucleated cells were present was estimated from reference gene primer amplification. Method: immunoSEQ multiplex PCR; TCRdb's copy keeps in-frame clones and lacks some. The V and J calls and clone size come from that table; D and trimming were worked out from the DNA. This table has about 140,000 clones, 70% to 90% appearing once. Sequencing used peripheral blood. The sequence derives from a human donor in a cohort sampled during active COVID-19.

CDR3 residues: CASRRDRTNQPQHF. CDR3 coding DNA: TGTGCCAGCAGACGGGACAGGACGAATCAGCCCCAGCATTTT. The genes are TRBV6-6 and TRBJ1-5; 8 bases match TRBD1. The CDR3 sequence is 14 residues long. Germline V gene sequence: CDR1 MNHNY, CDR2 SVGAGI (reference sequence). V dropped 6 bases and J dropped 4; count of bases not matched to a gene: 5.